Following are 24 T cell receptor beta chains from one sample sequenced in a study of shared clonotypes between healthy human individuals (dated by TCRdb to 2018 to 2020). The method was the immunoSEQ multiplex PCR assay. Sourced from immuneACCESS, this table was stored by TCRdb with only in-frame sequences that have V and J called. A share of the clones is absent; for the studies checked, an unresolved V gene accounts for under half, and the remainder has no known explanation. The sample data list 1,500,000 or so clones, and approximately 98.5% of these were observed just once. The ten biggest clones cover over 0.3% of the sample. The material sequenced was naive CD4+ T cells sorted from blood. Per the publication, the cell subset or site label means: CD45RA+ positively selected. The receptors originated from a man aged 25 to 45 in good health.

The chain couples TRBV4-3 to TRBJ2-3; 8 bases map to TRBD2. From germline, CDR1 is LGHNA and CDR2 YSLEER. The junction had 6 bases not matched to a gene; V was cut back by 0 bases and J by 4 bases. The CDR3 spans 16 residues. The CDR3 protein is CASSQDVGLAPDTQYF. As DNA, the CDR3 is TGCGCCAGCAGCCAAGATGTAGGACTAGCCCCAGATACGCAGTATTTT.

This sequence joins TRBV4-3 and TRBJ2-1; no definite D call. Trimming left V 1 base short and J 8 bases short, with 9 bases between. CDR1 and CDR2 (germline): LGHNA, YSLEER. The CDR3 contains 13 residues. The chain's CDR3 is CASSQVVADEQFF. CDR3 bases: TGCGCCAGCAGCCAAGTAGTGGCCGATGAGCAGTTCTTC.

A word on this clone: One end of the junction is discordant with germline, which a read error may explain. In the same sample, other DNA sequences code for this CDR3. The CDR3 loop is CASSPNTGELFF. CDR3 nucleotides: TGTGCCAGTTCACCCAACACCGGGGAGCTGTTTTTT. The chain carries TRBV18 and TRBJ2-2, with D unclear. This CDR3 contains 12 residues. The germline V gene encodes CDR1 KGHSH and CDR2 LQKENI.

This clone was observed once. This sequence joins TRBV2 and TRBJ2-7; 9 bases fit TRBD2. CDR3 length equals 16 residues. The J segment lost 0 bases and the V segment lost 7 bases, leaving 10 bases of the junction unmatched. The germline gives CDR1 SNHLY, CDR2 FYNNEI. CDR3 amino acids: CASIYGTSRSSYEQYF. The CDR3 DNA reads TGTGCCAGCATCTATGGGACTAGCAGGAGCTCCTACGAGCAGTACTTC.

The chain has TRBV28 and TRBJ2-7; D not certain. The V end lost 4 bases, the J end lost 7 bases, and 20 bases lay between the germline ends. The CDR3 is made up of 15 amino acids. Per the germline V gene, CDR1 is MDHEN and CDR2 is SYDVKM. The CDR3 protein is CASSSTGIRIREQYF. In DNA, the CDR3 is TGTGCCAGCAGTTCCACCGGAATTCGGATACGGGAGCAGTACTTC.

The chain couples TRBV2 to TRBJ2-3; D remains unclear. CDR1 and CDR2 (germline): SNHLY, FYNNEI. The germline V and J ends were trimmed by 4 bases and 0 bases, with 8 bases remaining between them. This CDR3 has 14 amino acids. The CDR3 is CASSGMDSTDTQYF. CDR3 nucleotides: TGTGCCAGCAGTGGGATGGATAGCACAGATACGCAGTATTTT.

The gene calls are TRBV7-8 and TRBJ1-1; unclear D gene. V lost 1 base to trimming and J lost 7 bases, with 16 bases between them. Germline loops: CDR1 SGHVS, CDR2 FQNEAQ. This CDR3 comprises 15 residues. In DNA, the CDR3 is TGTGCCAGCAGCTTAGGAAGGATCACAGCTGATGAAGCTTTCTTT. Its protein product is CASSLGRITADEAFF.

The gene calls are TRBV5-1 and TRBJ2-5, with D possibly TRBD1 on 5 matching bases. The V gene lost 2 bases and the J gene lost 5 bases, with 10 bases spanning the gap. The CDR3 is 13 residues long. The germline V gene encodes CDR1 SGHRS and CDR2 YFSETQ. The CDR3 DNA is TGCGCCAGCAGCTTCCTTTCAGGGGAGACCCAGTACTTC. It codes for CASSFLSGETQYF.

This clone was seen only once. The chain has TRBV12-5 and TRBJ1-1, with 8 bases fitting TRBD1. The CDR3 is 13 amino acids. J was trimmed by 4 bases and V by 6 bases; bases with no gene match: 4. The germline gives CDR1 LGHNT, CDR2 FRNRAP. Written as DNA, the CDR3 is TGTGCTAGTGGGAGGACAGGGTTCACTGAAGCTTTCTTT. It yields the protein CASGRTGFTEAFF.

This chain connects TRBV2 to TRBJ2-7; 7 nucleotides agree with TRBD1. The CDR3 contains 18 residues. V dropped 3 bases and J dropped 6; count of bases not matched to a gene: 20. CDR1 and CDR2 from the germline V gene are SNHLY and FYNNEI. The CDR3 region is CASSDPPQDRLVIREQYF. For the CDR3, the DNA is TGTGCCAGCAGTGACCCACCCCAGGACAGGTTGGTTATTCGCGAGCAGTACTTC.

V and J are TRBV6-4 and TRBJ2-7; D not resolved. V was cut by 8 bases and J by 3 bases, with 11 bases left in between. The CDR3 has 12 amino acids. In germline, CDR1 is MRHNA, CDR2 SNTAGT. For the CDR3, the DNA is TGTGCCAGCCCCGGGCCCAACTACGAGCAGTACTTC. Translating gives CASPGPNYEQYF.

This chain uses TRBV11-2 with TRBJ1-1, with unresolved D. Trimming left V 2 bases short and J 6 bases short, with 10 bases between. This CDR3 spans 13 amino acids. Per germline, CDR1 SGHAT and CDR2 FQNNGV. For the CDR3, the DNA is TGTGCCAGCAGCTTATCTTCGTGGGCTGAAGCTTTCTTT. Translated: CASSLSSWAEAFF.

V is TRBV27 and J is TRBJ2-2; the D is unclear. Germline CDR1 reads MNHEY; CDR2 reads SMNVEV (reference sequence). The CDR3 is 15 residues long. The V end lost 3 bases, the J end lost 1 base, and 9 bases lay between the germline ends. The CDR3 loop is CASSFFPENTGELFF. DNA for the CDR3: TGTGCCAGCAGTTTTTTTCCAGAGAACACCGGGGAGCTGTTTTTT.

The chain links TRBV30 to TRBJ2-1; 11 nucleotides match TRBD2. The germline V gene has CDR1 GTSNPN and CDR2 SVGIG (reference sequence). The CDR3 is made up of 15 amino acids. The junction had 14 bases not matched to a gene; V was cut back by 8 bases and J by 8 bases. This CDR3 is CAAYGTSGSVHEQFF. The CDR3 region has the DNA TGTGCCGCCTATGGAACTAGCGGGAGTGTACATGAGCAGTTCTTC.

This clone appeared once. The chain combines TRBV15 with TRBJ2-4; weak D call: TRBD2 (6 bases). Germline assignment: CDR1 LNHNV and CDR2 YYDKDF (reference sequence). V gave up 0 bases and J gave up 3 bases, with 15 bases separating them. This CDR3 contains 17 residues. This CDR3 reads CATSRDLEGAVKNIQYF. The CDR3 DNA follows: TGTGCCACCAGCAGAGATCTGGAGGGAGCTGTCAAAAACATTCAGTACTTC.

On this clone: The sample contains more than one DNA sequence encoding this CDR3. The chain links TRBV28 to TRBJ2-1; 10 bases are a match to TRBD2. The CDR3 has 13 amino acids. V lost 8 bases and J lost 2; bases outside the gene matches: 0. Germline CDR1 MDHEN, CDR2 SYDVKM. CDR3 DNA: TGTGCCAGCCTAGCGGGAGCCTACAATGAGCAGTTCTTC. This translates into CASLAGAYNEQFF.

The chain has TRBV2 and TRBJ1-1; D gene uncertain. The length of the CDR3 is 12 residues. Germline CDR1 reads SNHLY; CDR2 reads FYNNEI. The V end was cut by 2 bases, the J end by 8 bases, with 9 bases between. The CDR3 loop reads CASSESRIEAFF. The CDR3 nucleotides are TGTGCCAGCAGTGAATCGAGGATAGAAGCTTTCTTT.

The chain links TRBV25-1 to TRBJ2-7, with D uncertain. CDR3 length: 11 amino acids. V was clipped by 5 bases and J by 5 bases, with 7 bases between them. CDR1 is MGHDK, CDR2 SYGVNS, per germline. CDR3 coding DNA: TGTGCCAGCAGTCAAACCAACGAGCAGTACTTC. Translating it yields CASSQTNEQYF.

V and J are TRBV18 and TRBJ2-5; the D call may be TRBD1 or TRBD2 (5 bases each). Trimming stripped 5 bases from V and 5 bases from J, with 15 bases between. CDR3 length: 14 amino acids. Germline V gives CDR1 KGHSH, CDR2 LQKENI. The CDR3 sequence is CASSSSGTRETQYF. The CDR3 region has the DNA TGTGCCAGCTCATCGTCCGGGACGAGGGAGACCCAGTACTTC.

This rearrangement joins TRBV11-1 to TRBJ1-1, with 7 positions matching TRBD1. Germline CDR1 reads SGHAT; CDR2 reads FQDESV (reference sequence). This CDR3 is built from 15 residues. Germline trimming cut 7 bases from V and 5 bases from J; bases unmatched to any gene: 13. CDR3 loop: CASTNFGAGGTEAFF. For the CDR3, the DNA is TGTGCCAGCACCAACTTCGGGGCAGGGGGTACTGAAGCTTTCTTT. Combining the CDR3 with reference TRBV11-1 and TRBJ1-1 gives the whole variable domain EAEVAQSPRYKITEKSQAVAFWCDPISGHATLYWYRQILGQGPELLVQFQDESVVDDSQLPKDRFSAERLKGVDSTLKIQPAELGDSAMYLCASTNFGAGGTEAFFGQGTRLTVV.

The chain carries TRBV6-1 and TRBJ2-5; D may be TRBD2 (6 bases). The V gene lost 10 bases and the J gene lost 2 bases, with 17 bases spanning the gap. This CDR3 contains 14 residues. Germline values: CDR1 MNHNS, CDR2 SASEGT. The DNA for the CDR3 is TGTGCCACCTTGAGGCGGGAAGGGCAAGAGACCCAGTACTTC. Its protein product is CATLRREGQETQYF.

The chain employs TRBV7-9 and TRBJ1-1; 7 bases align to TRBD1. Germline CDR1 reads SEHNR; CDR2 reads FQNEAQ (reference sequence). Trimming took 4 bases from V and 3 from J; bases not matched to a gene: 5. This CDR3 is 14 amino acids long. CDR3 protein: CASSSVTGDTEAFF. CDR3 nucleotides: TGTGCCAGCAGCTCCGTTACAGGGGACACTGAAGCTTTCTTT.

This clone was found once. As DNA, the CDR3 is TGCGCCAGCAGCTTGGCTCCCCACCAAGAGACCCAGTACTTC. Protein sequence: CASSLAPHQETQYF. The chain employs TRBV5-1 and TRBJ2-5; D is unclear. V was pared by 0 bases and J by 0 bases, with 6 bases between. The CDR3 contains 14 residues. Germline lookup yields CDR1 SGHRS and CDR2 YFSETQ.

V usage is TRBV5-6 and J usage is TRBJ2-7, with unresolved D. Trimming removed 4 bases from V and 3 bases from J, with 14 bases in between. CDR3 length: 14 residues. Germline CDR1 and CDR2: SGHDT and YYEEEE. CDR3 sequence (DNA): TGTGCCAGCAGCACCAGACGCCTGTACTACGAGCAGTACTTC. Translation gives CASSTRRLYYEQYF.